Included here is one T cell receptor beta chain sequence, with context. Its antigen is unidentified. The study ran its PCR with 60 Vbeta and 13 Jbeta primers. The data were produced by immunoSEQ multiplex PCR, yet TCRdb's version contains in-frame clones alone and is incomplete. The sample lists about 130,000 clones; approximately 60% were seen once. This CDR3 has 16 residues. Germline lookup yields CDR1 SGDLS and CDR2 YYNGEE. With 4 bases removed from V and 8 bases from J, the gap between germline ends came to 21 bases. This specimen belongs to a study of cytomegalovirus exposure and HLA in healthy donors. The study, taken as a whole, reports: A prior analysis recorded that most TCR beta V segments were productive about 87% or about 30% of the time. The Asian-associated ancestry cluster reportedly had fewer N-insertions than the 666-donor mean in a later analysis.

The sample was PBMCs. The sequence was collected from a woman aged 40-49 years in good health and CMV-seronegative. The chain is built from TRBV9 and TRBJ1-4, with a weak D call TRBD1 (5 bases). CDR3 amino acids: CASSPRGWRGVEKLFF. CDR3 coding DNA: TGTGCCAGCAGCCCCAGAGGGTGGAGGGGAGTCGAAAAACTGTTTTTT.